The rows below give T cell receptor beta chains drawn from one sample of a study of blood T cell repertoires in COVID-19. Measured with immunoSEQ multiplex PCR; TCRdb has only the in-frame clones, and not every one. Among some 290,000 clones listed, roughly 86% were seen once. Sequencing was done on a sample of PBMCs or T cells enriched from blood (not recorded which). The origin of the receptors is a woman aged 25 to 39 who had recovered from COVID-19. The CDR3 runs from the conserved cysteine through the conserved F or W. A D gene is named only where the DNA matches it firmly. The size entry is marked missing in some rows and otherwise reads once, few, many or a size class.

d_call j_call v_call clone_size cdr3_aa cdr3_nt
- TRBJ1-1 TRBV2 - CASRSPIPSGTEAFF TGTGCCAGCCGAAGTCCCATCCCTTCGGGGACTGAAGCTTTCTTT
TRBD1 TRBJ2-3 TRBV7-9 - CASSRDRGKDTQYF TGTGCCAGCAGCCGAGACAGGGGGAAGGATACGCAGTATTTT
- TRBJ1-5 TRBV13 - CASSWGGQGQPQHF TGTGCCAGCAGTTGGGGGGGGCAAGGACAGCCCCAGCATTTT
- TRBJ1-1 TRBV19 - CASSNRGFLGEAFF TGTGCCAGTAGCAATAGGGGATTCCTAGGAGAAGCTTTCTTT
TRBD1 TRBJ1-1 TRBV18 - CASRDRGPNTEAFF TGTGCCAGCCGAGACAGGGGCCCGAACACTGAAGCTTTCTTT
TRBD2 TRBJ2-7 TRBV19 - CASSPGLAGAHEQYF TGTGCCAGTAGTCCCGGACTAGCGGGAGCTCACGAGCAGTACTTC
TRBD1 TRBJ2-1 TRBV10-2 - CASRRQGAAIEQFF TGCGCCAGCAGAAGACAGGGGGCAGCTATTGAGCAGTTCTTC
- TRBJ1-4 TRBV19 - CASTTFGQSQEKLFF TGTGCCAGTACTACTTTCGGACAATCGCAGGAAAAACTGTTTTTT
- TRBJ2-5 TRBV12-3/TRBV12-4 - CASSPPSFETQYF TGTGCCAGCAGTCCACCTAGCTTTGAGACCCAGTACTTC
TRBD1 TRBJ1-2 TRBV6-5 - CASSYQPGQGMNGYTF TGTGCCAGCAGTTACCAACCGGGACAGGGGATGAACGGCTACACCTTC
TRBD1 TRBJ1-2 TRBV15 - CATSRRGLGYTF TGTGCCACCAGCAGAAGGGGGCTCGGCTACACCTTC
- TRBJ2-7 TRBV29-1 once CSVNLASTYEQYF TGCAGCGTGAACCTAGCGTCTACCTACGAGCAGTACTTC
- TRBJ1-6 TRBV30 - CASTGQNYSPLHF TGTGCCTCGACGGGTCAAAATTATTCACCCCTCCACTTT
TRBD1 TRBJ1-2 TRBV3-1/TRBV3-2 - CASSQGDTSNYGYTF TGTGCCAGCAGTCAGGGGGACACTTCTAACTATGGCTACACCTTC
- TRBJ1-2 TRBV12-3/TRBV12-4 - CASSHRVYGYTF TGTGCCAGCAGTCACCGGGTCTATGGCTACACCTTC
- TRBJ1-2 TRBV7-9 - CASSLQGIYGYTF TGTGCCAGCAGCCTACAGGGTATCTATGGCTACACCTTC
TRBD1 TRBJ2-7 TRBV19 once CASKRGTEAYEQYF TGTGCCAGTAAGAGGGGGACAGAGGCCTACGAGCAGTACTTC
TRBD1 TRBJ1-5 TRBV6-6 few CASTGGGRGEDQPQHF TGTGCCAGCACCGGAGGCGGCAGGGGGGAAGATCAGCCCCAGCATTTT
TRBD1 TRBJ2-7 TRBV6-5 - CASSYSMWDREYEQYF TGTGCCAGCAGTTACTCGATGTGGGACAGAGAATACGAGCAGTACTTC
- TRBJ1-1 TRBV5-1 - CASSKGHLGDTEAFF TGCGCCAGCAGCAAGGGACACCTTGGGGACACTGAAGCTTTCTTT
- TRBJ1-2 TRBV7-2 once CASSFYDTAHYGYTF TGTGCCAGCAGCTTTTACGACACAGCCCACTATGGCTACACCTTC